The source of this T cell receptor beta chain is a study of blood T cell repertoires in COVID-19. Turning to the study itself: The study counted Cohort 3 donors as recovered given two negative PCRs, clearance, or symptom resolution. Acute and convalescent COVID-19 samples came from the United States, Italy and Spain.

The method was immunoSEQ multiplex PCR; TCRdb's version includes in-frame clones alone and lacks a portion of them. The sample contains 150,000 to 200,000 clones, 86% of which appear only once. The CDR3 length is 12 residues. The germline V and J ends were trimmed by 7 bases and 0 bases, with 5 bases remaining between them. Germline loops: CDR1 SEHNR, CDR2 FQNEAQ (reference sequence). The clonotype was recovered from a middle-aged woman in a cohort exposed to, infected with or recovered from COVID-19 (not recorded which). Material: PBMCs or T cells enriched from blood (not recorded which). The gene calls are TRBV7-9 and TRBJ2-3; D gene ambiguous. CDR3: CASTLSTDTQYF. The DNA of the CDR3 is TGTGCCAGCACCCTTAGCACAGATACGCAGTATTTT.